The clone carrying this TCR beta chain was seen many times. Its antigen is unknown. Trimming took off 3 bases at V and 3 bases at J, with 9 bases between the two ends. The CDR3 covers 13 residues. The source of the sample is a study of regulatory T cells in long-lasting Graves disease. Study-wide points: It was in persistent disease that TRBV28, TRBJ1-2 and TRBJ2-5 were favored. Persistent Graves' patients possessed reduced TCR diversity relative to recently diagnosed ones.

To make TCR beta libraries, researchers used iRepertoire HTBI primers and Arm-PCR of CDR3 regions. TCRdb redid the calling of the multiplex PCR reads with MiXCR, one entry per CDR3 protein. Here the sample spans around 450,000 distinct CDR3 sequences, about 15% being singletons. The time point here: newly diagnosed GD, antithyroid drugs for less than 3 months. Construction of the TCR library relied on RNA isolated from PBMCs. A further study also used this sample, focusing on T cells in Graves' hyperthyroidism and ophthalmopathy. From that paper: Ophthalmopathy was model-predicted a median about 7.1 months pre-onset.

The gene calls are TRBV12-3 or TRBV12-4 and TRBJ2-7; D possibly corresponds to TRBD2 (5 bases). Sequencing was performed on peripheral blood mononuclear cells (PBMCs), taken at new diagnosis, from a patient treated with antithyroid drugs. The sequence was obtained from a woman in her thirties with Graves disease. The CDR3 protein is CASSLEAVYEQYF. The CDR3 DNA follows: TGTGCCAGCAGTTTGGAGGCAGTCTACGAGCAGTACTTC.